Here is one T cell receptor beta chain with its context. The data derive from a study of control samples from healthy donors and cancer patients. Libraries were prepared by immunoSEQ multiplex PCR; TCRdb keeps only in-frame clonotypes and omits some of them. The data hold roughly 220,000 clones, with about 95% observed a single time. This TCR was sampled from a man aged 45-60 years in good health. Specimen: blood.

The CDR3 coding sequence is TGCGCCAGCAGCTTGGGACAGGGGCCCTATGGCTACACCTTC. Amino acids: CASSLGQGPYGYTF. V gene TRBV5-1 combines with J gene TRBJ1-2, with TRBD1 matching 8 bases. The junction had 2 bases not matched to a gene; V was cut back by 0 bases and J by 4 bases. The V gene's germline CDR1 is SGHRS and CDR2 YFSETQ. The CDR3 covers 14 residues. The full variable domain, rest sourced from reference TRBV5-1 and TRBJ1-2, is KAGVTQTPRYLIKTRGQQVTLSCSPISGHRSVSWYQQTPGQGLQFLFEYFSETQRNKGNFPGRFSGRQFSNSRSEMNVSTLELGDSALYLCASSLGQGPYGYTFGSGTRLTVV.